A selection of T cell receptor beta chains follows, all from one sample in a study of Ad26.COV2.S vaccination and SARS-CoV-2 variants. The method was immunoSEQ multiplex PCR; TCRdb's version includes in-frame clones alone and lacks a portion of them. The table records about 350,000 clones, approximately 86% of them present only once. This specimen was peripheral blood, taken in a trial of Ad26.COV2.S vaccine versus placebo. Receptor source: a person between 18 and 60 years old who received the Ad26.COV2.S COVID-19 vaccine or a placebo. Each CDR3 is given with its conserved first and last residue.

j_gene	v_gene	CDR3aa
TRBJ2-1	TRBV29-1	CSVARGVLYNEQFF
TRBJ2-7	TRBV19	CASSTGPGIYEQYF
TRBJ2-5	TRBV19	CASSWTSGRAAETQYF
TRBJ2-4	TRBV12-3/TRBV12-4	CATVDTGENIQYF
TRBJ2-7	TRBV7-2	CASSHDREDEQYF
TRBJ2-4	TRBV7-6	CASSLEASGTLAKNIQYF
TRBJ2-7	TRBV5-6	CASSLHTEQYF
TRBJ1-2	TRBV6-1	CASSDRQGYGYTF
TRBJ2-3	TRBV9	CASEGTSGRSTDTQYF
TRBJ2-5	TRBV7-9	CASSLARGERGTQYF
TRBJ1-1	TRBV12-3/TRBV12-4	CASRWDRAFEAFF
TRBJ1-2	TRBV19	CASSIRDYGYTF
TRBJ1-2	TRBV28	CASSLDSGYTF
TRBJ2-1	TRBV5-1	CASSQVGLAGVNEQFF
TRBJ1-4	TRBV7-2	CASSPSTSGSLGEKLFF
TRBJ1-4	TRBV6-2/TRBV6-3	CASSYGRGSEKLFF
TRBJ1-5	TRBV7-8	CASSSGHYSNQPQHF
TRBJ1-2	TRBV5-6	CASSRQLLNYGYTF
TRBJ1-2	TRBV2	CASSRDMDYGYTF
TRBJ1-2	TRBV28	CASSSRQGAHYGYTF
TRBJ1-1	TRBV9	CASSSWTGGDTEAFF
TRBJ2-3	TRBV28	CASSSRLAGGDTQYF
TRBJ1-1	TRBV6-5	CASSYSGGTEAFF
TRBJ1-5	TRBV24-1	CATSQGGNQPQHF
TRBJ1-6	TRBV28	CASSPIRGGNSPLHF
TRBJ1-2	TRBV6-6	CASSLGRDYGYTF
TRBJ2-7	TRBV28	CASSLFSGSYEQYF
TRBJ1-2	TRBV7-2	CASSLGTPRRYTF
TRBJ1-4	TRBV7-2	CATGTGTNEKLFF
TRBJ2-3	TRBV7-9	CASSPTMYDQYPSTDTQYF
TRBJ2-1	TRBV19	CASSIDRTSGTPGTSYNEQFF
TRBJ1-1	TRBV12-3/TRBV12-4	CASSFTGAEAFF
TRBJ2-7	TRBV27	CASSFVKDANYEQYF
TRBJ2-5	TRBV7-9	CASSPSNRGGAQETQYF
TRBJ1-5	TRBV28	CASRWGNQPQHF
TRBJ2-3	TRBV4-2	CASSQTSRGTDTQYF
TRBJ1-1	TRBV13	CASSSERGPNTEAFF
TRBJ1-6	TRBV6-2/TRBV6-3	CASSYDSSDNSPLHF